This T cell receptor (beta chain) was sequenced during a study of neurological immune-mediated disorders. This clonotype was seen repeatedly, ten times or more. The CDR3 is 14 amino acids. Trimming removed 6 bases from V and 2 bases from J, with 12 bases in between. Germline V gene sequence: CDR1 SGHTA, CDR2 FQGNSA. TCRdb reanalysed the 5' RACE reads using MiXCR and keeps one entry per CDR3 protein. The sample lists about 59,000 distinct CDR3 sequences; about 13% were seen once. The sample was PBMCs. J is TRBJ2-3 and V is TRBV7-2; D tentatively fits TRBD1 or TRBD2 (5 bases each). The receptor was derived from a woman aged 60-70 years with HTLV-1-associated myelopathy (HAM/TSP). This CDR3 reads CASSRDPVTDTQYF. The CDR3 nucleotides are TGTGCCAGCAGTAGGGACCCCGTCACAGATACGCAGTATTTT.